This T cell receptor beta chain was captured in a study of shared clonotypes between healthy human individuals. Regarding the study as a whole: It was the non-shared clonotypes that had lower generation probabilities than clonotypes shared by all four donors.

The V gene's germline CDR1 is MNHEY and CDR2 SVGAGI. V lost 6 bases, J lost 4 bases, and 18 bases lay in between. The CDR3 loop spans 15 amino acids. Assay: immunoSEQ multiplex PCR; the TCRdb copy retains only in-frame clones and omits some. The top ten clones hold 0.9% to 1.4% of a sample with millions of clones, roughly 95% of them seen once. Terminally differentiated effector memory CD45RA+ cells were left out of the naive CD8 fraction, which was CD45RO-negative and positively selected for CCR7. To note about this clone: What it binds is unknown.

This clonotype originated in a man aged 18-30 years in good health. The sequencing input was naive CD8+ T cells sorted from blood. J is TRBJ1-1 and V is TRBV6-5; D uncertain. The CDR3 protein is CASSPFIGVSTEAFF. The CDR3 nucleotides are TGTGCCAGCAGCCCCTTCATCGGGGTCAGCACTGAAGCTTTCTTT.